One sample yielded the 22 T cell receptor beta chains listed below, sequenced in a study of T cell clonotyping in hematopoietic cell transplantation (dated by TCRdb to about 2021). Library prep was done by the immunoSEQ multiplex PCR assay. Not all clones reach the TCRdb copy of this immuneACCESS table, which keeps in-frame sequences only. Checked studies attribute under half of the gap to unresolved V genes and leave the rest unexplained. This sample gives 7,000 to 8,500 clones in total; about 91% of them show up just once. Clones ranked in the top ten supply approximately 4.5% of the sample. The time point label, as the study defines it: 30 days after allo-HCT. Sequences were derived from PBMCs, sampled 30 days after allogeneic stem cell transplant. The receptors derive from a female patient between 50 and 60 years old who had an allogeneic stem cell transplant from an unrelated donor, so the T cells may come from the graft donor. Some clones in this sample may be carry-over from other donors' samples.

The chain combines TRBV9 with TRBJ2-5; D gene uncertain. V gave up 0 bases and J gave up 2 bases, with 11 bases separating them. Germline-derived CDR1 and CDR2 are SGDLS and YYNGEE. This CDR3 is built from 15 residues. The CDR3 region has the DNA TGTGCCAGCAGCGTAGGTTTAGGCCAGCAAGAGACCCAGTACTTC. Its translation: CASSVGLGQQETQYF.

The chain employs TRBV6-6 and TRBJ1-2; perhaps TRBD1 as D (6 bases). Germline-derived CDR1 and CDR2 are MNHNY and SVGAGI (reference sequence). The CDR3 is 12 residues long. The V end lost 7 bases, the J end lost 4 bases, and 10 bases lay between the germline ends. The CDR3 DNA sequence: TGTGCCAGCACCGGACAGTCCTATGGCTACACCTTC. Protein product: CASTGQSYGYTF.

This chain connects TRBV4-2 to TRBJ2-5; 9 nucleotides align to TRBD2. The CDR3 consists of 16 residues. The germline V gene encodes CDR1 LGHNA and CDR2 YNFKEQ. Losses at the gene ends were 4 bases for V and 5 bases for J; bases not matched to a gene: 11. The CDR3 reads CASSRTSGFGEETQYF. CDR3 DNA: TGTGCCAGCAGCCGAACTAGCGGGTTTGGAGAGGAGACCCAGTACTTC.

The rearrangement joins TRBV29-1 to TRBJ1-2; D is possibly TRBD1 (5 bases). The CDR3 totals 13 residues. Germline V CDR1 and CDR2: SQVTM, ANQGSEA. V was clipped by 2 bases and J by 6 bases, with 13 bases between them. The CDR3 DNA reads TGCAGCGTTGAAAGACAGTTTTCGGATGGCTACACCTTC. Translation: CSVERQFSDGYTF.

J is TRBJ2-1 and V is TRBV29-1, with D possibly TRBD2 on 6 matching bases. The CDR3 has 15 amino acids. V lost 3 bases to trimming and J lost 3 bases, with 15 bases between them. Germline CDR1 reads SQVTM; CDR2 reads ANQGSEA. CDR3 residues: CSVDTFGGDYNEQFF. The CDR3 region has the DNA TGCAGCGTTGATACTTTCGGGGGAGACTACAATGAGCAGTTCTTC.

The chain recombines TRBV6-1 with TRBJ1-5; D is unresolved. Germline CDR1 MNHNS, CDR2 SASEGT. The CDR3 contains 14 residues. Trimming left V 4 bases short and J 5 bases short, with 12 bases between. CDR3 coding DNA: TGTGCCAGCAGTGTCTGGCAGTTGGATCAGCCCCAGCATTTT. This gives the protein CASSVWQLDQPQHF.

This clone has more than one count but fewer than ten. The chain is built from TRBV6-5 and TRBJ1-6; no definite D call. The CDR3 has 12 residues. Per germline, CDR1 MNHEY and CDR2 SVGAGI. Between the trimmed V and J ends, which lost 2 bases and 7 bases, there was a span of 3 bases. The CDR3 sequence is CASSYTNSPLHF. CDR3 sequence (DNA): TGTGCCAGCAGTTACACAAATTCACCCCTCCACTTT.

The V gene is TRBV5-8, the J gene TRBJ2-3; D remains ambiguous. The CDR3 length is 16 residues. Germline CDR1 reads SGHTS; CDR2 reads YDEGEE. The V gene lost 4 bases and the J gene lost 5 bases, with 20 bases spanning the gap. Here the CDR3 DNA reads TGTGCCAGCAGCCCCTACAGCTCCGGTCGTTTAGATACGCAGTATTTT. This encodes CASSPYSSGRLDTQYF.

The CDR3 DNA follows: TGTGCCAGCAGCCCCGGACTGGAGCAGTACTTC. Translation: CASSPGLEQYF. The V gene is TRBV5-4, the J gene TRBJ2-7; tentative D call: TRBD2 (5 bases). Trimming took 4 bases from V and 7 from J, leaving 9 bases between them. The CDR3 is made up of 11 amino acids. Germline lookup yields CDR1 SGHNT and CDR2 YYREEE (reference sequence).

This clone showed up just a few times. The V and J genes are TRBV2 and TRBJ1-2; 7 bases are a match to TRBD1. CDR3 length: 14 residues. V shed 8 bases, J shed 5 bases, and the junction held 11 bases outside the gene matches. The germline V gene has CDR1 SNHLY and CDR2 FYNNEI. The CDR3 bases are TGTGCCAGCTTACTTCAGGGGGGTGGTTATGGCTACACCTTC. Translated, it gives CASLLQGGGYGYTF.

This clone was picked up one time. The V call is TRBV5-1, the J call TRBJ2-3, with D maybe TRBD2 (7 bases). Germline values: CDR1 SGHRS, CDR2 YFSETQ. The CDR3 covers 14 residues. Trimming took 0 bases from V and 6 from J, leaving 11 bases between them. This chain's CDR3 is CASSLVQGGDTQYF. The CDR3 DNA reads TGCGCCAGCAGCTTGGTACAGGGAGGGGATACGCAGTATTTT.

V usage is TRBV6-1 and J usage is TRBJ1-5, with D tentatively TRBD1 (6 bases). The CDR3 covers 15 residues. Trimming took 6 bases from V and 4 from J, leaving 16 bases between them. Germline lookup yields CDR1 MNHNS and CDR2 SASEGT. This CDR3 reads CASSARTAINQPQHF. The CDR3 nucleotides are TGTGCCAGCAGCGCAAGGACAGCCATAAATCAGCCCCAGCATTTT.

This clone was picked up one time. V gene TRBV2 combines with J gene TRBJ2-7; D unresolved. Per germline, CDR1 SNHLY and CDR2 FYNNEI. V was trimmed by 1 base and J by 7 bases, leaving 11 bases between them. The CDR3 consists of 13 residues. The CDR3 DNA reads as TGTGCCAGCAGTGAAGGGTCAGGCTGGGAGCAGTACTTC. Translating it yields CASSEGSGWEQYF.

The CDR3 DNA follows: TGCAGTGCTAGAGACAACTACGAGCAGTACTTC. Amino acids: CSARDNYEQYF. The rearrangement links TRBV20-1 to TRBJ2-7; D is uncertain. The CDR3 extends over 11 amino acids. The germline CDR1 and CDR2 sequences are DFQATT and SNEGSKA (reference sequence). Trimming left V 0 bases short and J 3 bases short, with 3 bases between.

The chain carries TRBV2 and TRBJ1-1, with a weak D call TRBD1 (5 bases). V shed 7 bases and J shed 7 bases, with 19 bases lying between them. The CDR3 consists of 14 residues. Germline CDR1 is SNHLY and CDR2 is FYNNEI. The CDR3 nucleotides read TGTGCCAGCAATAGAGCCAGGGCCGCCGTTGAAGCTTTCTTT. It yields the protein CASNRARAAVEAFF.

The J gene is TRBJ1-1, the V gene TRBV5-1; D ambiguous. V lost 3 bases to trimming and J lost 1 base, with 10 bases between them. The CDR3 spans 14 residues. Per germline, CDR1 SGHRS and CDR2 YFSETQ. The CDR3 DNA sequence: TGCGCCAGCAGCTGGCAGGCGACGAACACTGAAGCTTTCTTT. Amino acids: CASSWQATNTEAFF.

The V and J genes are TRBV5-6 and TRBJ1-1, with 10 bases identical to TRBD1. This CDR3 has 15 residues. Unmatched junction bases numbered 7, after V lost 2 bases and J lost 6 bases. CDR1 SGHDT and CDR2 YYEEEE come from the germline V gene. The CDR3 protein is CASSLWTGGVAEAFF. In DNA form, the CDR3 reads TGTGCCAGCAGCTTATGGACAGGGGGAGTAGCTGAAGCTTTCTTT.

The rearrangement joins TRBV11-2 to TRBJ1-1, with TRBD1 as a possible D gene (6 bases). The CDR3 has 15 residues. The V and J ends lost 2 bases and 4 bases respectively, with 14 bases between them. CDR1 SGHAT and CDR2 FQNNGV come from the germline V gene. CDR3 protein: CASSLSFSGATEAFF. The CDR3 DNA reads TGTGCCAGCAGCTTATCCTTCTCGGGGGCCACTGAAGCTTTCTTT.

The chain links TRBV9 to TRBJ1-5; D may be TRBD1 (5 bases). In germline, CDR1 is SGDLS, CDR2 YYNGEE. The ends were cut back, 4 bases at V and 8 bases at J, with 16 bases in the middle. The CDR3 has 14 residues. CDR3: CASSRAGHGEPQHF. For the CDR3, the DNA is TGTGCCAGCAGCCGGGCAGGGCATGGGGAGCCCCAGCATTTT.

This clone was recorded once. This CDR3 is CASSHGQGGTEAFF. DNA for the CDR3: TGTGCCAGCAGCCACGGACAGGGGGGCACTGAAGCTTTCTTT. This rearrangement joins TRBV7-9 to TRBJ1-1; TRBD1 agrees at 10 bases. The CDR3 consists of 14 residues. CDR1 and CDR2 from the germline V gene are SEHNR and FQNEAQ (reference sequence). V lost 5 bases to trimming and J lost 4 bases; unmatched junction nucleotides: 4.

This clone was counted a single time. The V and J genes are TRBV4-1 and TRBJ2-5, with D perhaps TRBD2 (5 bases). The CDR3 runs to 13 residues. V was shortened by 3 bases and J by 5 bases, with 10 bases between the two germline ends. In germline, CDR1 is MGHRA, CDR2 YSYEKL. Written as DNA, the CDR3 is TGCGCCAGCAGCCAGTGGGAGCCCGAGACCCAGTACTTC. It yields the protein CASSQWEPETQYF.

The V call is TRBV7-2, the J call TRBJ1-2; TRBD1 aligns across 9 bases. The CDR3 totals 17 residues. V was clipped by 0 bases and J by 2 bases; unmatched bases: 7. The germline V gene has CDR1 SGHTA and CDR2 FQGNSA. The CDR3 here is CASSLASTGTGNYGYTF. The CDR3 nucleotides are TGTGCCAGCAGCTTAGCGTCCACCGGGACAGGGAACTATGGCTACACCTTC.